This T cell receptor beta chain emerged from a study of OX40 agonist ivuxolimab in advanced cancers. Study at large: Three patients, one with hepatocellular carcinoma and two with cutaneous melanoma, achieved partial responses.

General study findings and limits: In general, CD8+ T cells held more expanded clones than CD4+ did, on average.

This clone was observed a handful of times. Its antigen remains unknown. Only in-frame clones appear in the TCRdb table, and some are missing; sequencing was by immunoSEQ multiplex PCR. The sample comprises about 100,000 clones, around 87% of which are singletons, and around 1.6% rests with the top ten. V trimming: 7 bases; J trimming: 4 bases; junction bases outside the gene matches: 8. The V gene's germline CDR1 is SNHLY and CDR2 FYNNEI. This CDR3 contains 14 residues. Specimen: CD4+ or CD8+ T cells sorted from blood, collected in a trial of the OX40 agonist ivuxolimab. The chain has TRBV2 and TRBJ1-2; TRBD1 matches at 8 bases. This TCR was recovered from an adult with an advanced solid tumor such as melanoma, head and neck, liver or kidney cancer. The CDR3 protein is CASMPDRASYGYTF. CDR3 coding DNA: TGTGCCAGCATGCCGGACAGGGCATCCTATGGCTACACCTTC. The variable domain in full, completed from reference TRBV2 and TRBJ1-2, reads EPEVTQTPSHQVTQMGQEVILRCVPISNHLYFYWYRQILGQKVEFLVSFYNNEISEKSEIFDDQFSVERPDGSNFTLKIRSTKLEDSAMYFCASMPDRASYGYTFGSGTRLTVV.